This T cell receptor (beta chain) was captured in a study of pediatric ulcerative colitis (dated by TCRdb to the late 2010s). For the study in its entirety: Pancolitis was present in roughly 7 ulcerative colitis patients and left-sided colitis in two, and histology consistent with ulcerative colitis was found in all of these patients. Using the Pediatric Ulcerative Colitis Activity Index, a couple of patients were classed as having mild disease, several as having moderate disease and three as having acute severe colitis. Nine newly diagnosed, treatment-naive pediatric ulcerative colitis patients and four non-IBD control children each provided paired blood and rectal samples. General study outcomes and caveats: For technical reasons, substantially fewer templates were yielded by the blood samples of two patients, and these blood samples were excluded from blood-rectal overlap analysis. Only a handful of individuals were included in the healthy control group, which was small. Compared with controls, ulcerative colitis patients showed significantly higher autologous blood-rectal clonal overlap, a finding that suggests increased T cell trafficking to inflamed tissue. Rectal repertoire features separated controls, mild-moderate and acute severe colitis patients; acute severe colitis showed reduced rectal diversity due to clonal expansions. Two rectal CDR3 clonotypes were detected in all ulcerative colitis patients and were not detected in any of the controls. Because the repertoires came from total lymphocyte DNA, rare subsets such as regulatory T cells may have patterns that are not reflected.

Ulcerative colitis patients had received no immunosuppressive medication before the diagnostic colonoscopy. A blood sample was obtained concurrently with the colonoscopy. The Wizard kit (Promega) was used to extract genomic DNA from the blood and intestinal samples. The germline V gene (reference sequence) supplies CDR1 LNHDA and CDR2 SQIVND. Trimming removed 5 bases from V and 4 bases from J, leaving 17 bases between the germline ends. Inclusive of the bounding cysteine and phenylalanine, the CDR3 is 15 residues long. CDR3 DNA only is kept here, 45 bases in frame from base 1. This clone was recorded only once. Its antigen is still unknown. Base qualities are missing; no much larger clone stands one base away. Using the immunoSEQ TRB Survey service, rearranged CDR3 beta regions were amplified from genomic DNA with multiplex V and J primers. Survey-level sequencing depth of up to 500,000 reads per sample was used to keep depth equal across samples. The libraries were purified and pooled, then sequenced using Illumina technology. Turning to the authors' computational methods: immunoSEQ online tools were used for productive clonality, sample overlap, pairwise scatters, CDR3 beta length, V/D/J gene usage and productiveness. Calculated diversity was the number of unique rearrangements divided by total templates times 100; Shannon and Simpson indices were also computed. Principal component analysis used the R prcomp function and ggbiplot package on Z-score normalized data. Morisita's index was used to measure clonal overlap between blood and rectum within each subject. TCRdb stores this immuneACCESS table with in-frame sequences only. Part of the clones is absent; in the studies checked, under half of the shortfall reflects unresolved V genes, and no reason is known for the rest. The DNA was the basis for D and trimming; V, J and clone size are from that table. The sample includes fewer than 40,000 clones, with approximately 82% observed a single time. Of the sample, more than 20% falls within the top ten clones.

In this chain, TRBV19 is recombined with TRBJ1-2; a weak D assignment points to TRBD1 (6 bases agree). Sequenced input: blood. This sequence was found in a girl between 5 and 17 years old with moderate ulcerative colitis. The DNA sequence is given as TGTGCCAGTAGTTCCCCAGGGGCGGCCCCCTATGGCTACACCTTC. This is translated as CASSSPGAAPYGYTF.